Listed below are T cell receptor beta chains from one sample, sequenced in a study of blood T cell repertoires in COVID-19. Measured with immunoSEQ multiplex PCR; TCRdb has only the in-frame clones, and not every one. This sample has a few hundred thousand clones, with around 80% found just once. The sample was peripheral blood. The receptors here all came from a woman in her late teens or twenties with acute or convalescent COVID-19. Each CDR3 is given with its conserved first and last residue. A D gene is named only where the DNA matches it firmly. Rows may omit the clone size; those that give it use once, few, many or a size class.

D gene	clone size	J gene	V gene	CDR3 protein	CDR3 DNA
-	-	TRBJ1-6	TRBV27	CASSLYFQINSPLHF	TGTGCCAGCAGTTTATATTTTCAGATTAATTCACCCCTCCACTTT
TRBD2	-	TRBJ2-7	TRBV7-9	CASSFTGGVYEQYF	TGTGCCAGCAGCTTCACGGGAGGGGTGTACGAGCAGTACTTC
TRBD2	-	TRBJ2-1	TRBV13	CASSFLAGGHNEQFF	TGTGCCAGCAGCTTTCTAGCGGGAGGACACAATGAGCAGTTCTTC
TRBD2	-	TRBJ2-1	TRBV27	CASSWVAGVTYNEQFF	TGTGCCAGCAGCTGGGTAGCGGGAGTTACCTACAATGAGCAGTTCTTC
-	-	TRBJ1-4	TRBV3-1/TRBV3-2	CASSPNAGDEKLFF	TGTGCCAGCAGCCCGAATGCAGGGGATGAAAAACTGTTTTTT
TRBD2	-	TRBJ2-1	TRBV27	CASSPRALAEAPSSYNEQFF	TGTGCCAGCAGTCCCCGGGCCCTAGCGGAGGCCCCGAGCTCCTACAATGAGCAGTTCTTC
TRBD1	-	TRBJ1-2	TRBV3-1/TRBV3-2	CASSRQGSYTF	TGTGCCAGCAGCCGACAGGGATCCTACACCTTC
TRBD1	-	TRBJ1-1	TRBV30	CAWSVQGQGNTEAFF	TGTGCCTGGAGTGTACAGGGACAGGGTAATACTGAAGCTTTCTTT
TRBD1	-	TRBJ1-6	TRBV27	CASCRRQGLGSYNSPLHF	TGTGCCTCTTGCCGGAGACAGGGTTTGGGTTCCTATAATTCACCCCTCCACTTT
-	few	TRBJ1-2	TRBV13	CASSLNREGYGYTF	TGTGCCAGCAGCTTAAACAGGGAGGGCTATGGCTACACCTTC
-	-	TRBJ1-5	TRBV6-6	CASRAGQINQPQHF	TGTGCCAGCCGAGCTGGACAGATCAATCAGCCCCAGCATTTT
TRBD2	-	TRBJ2-7	TRBV27	CASSSLGLAHYEQYF	TGTGCCAGCAGTTCTTTGGGACTAGCGCACTACGAGCAGTACTTC
TRBD2	-	TRBJ2-1	TRBV28	CASSPPSGSSYNEQFF	TGTGCCAGCAGCCCACCGAGCGGGAGCTCCTACAATGAGCAGTTCTTC
TRBD2	-	TRBJ2-1	TRBV6-4	CASSDSLAGGNEQFF	TGTGCCAGCAGTGACTCACTAGCGGGAGGCAATGAGCAGTTCTTC
-	-	TRBJ2-7	TRBV11-2	CASSLSDRTYEQYF	TGTGCCAGCAGCTTATCGGACAGAACCTACGAGCAGTACTTC
TRBD1	-	TRBJ1-1	TRBV12-5	CASGFGGDREGDTEAFF	TGTGCTAGTGGTTTTGGTGGGGACAGGGAAGGAGACACTGAAGCTTTCTTT
-	-	TRBJ2-3	TRBV7-3	CASSFLGGSTDTQYF	TGTGCCAGCAGCTTTCTCGGCGGGAGCACAGATACGCAGTATTTT
TRBD1	-	TRBJ2-7	TRBV6-5	CASSWTGENEQYF	TGTGCCAGCAGTTGGACAGGGGAAAACGAGCAGTACTTC
-	-	TRBJ1-2	TRBV28	CATTAGIANYGYTF	TGTGCCACCACAGCAGGGATAGCTAACTATGGCTACACCTTC
-	-	TRBJ2-7	TRBV5-5	CASSLLAGPYEQYF	TGTGCCAGCAGCTTGTTGGCAGGGCCCTACGAGCAGTACTTC
-	-	TRBJ2-7	TRBV4-1	CASSQDGGSTYEQYF	TGCGCCAGCAGCCAAGATGGAGGGTCCACCTACGAGCAGTACTTC
-	-	TRBJ2-3	TRBV5-4	CASSPPGSLTDTQYF	TGTGCCAGCAGCCCCCCAGGCTCCCTCACAGATACGCAGTATTTT
-	few	TRBJ2-3	TRBV18	CASSPPGEYTQYF	TGTGCCAGCTCCCCCCCCGGAGAATATACGCAGTATTTT
-	-	TRBJ2-1	TRBV19	CASSGGRNEQFF	TGTGCCAGTAGTGGGGGGAGGAATGAGCAGTTCTTC
-	-	TRBJ1-5	TRBV3-1/TRBV3-2	CASSQNLGAGQPQHF	TGTGCCAGCAGCCAAAATCTGGGTGCGGGTCAGCCCCAGCATTTT
-	-	TRBJ2-7	TRBV14	CASSPWTRGSYEQYF	TGTGCCAGCAGCCCTTGGACAAGGGGGTCCTACGAGCAGTACTTC
TRBD2	-	TRBJ2-1	TRBV19	CASRSGLAGYNEQFF	TGTGCCAGTAGGTCAGGACTAGCGGGATACAATGAGCAGTTCTTC
TRBD2	-	TRBJ2-2	TRBV7-7	CASSPGLARTGELFF	TGTGCTAGCAGCCCCGGACTAGCTCGCACCGGGGAGCTGTTTTTT
-	once	TRBJ2-1	TRBV6-5	CASSPGPEGEQFF	TGTGCCAGCAGCCCGGGCCCGGAGGGTGAGCAGTTCTTC